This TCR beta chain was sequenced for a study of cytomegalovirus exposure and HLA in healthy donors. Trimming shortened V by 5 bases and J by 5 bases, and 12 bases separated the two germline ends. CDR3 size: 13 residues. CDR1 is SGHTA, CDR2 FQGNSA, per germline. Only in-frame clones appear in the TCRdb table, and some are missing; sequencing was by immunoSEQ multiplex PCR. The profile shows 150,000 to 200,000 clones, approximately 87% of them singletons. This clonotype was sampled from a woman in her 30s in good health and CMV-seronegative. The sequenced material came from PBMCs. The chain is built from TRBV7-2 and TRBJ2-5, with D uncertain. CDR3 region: CASSPPGWETQYF. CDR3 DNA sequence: TGTGCCAGCAGCCCGCCGGGCTGGGAGACCCAGTACTTC.